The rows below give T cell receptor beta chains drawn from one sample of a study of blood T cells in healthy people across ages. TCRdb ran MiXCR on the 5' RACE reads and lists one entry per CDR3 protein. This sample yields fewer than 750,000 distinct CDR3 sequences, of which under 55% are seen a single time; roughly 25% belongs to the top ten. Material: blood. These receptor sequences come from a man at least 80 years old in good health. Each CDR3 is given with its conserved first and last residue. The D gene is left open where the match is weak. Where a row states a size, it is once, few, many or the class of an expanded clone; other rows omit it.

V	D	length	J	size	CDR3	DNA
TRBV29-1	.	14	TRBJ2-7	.	CSVEGGSAYNEQYF	TGCAGCGTTGAAGGGGGGAGCGCCTACAATGAGCAGTACTTC
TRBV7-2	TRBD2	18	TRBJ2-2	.	CASSLFPAGGPNTGELFF	TGTGCCAGCAGCTTATTCCCAGCGGGAGGGCCCAACACCGGGGAGCTGTTTTTT
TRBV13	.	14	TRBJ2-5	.	CASSSRDRWEAQYF	TGTGCCAGCAGCTCAAGGGACAGATGGGAGGCCCAGTACTTC
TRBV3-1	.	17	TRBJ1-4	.	CASSPTGPYATNEKLFF	TGTGCCAGCAGCCCTACAGGGCCCTACGCAACTAATGAAAAACTGTTTTTT
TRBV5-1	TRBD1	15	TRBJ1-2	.	CASSLRIEGARGYTF	TGCGCCAGCAGCTTAAGGATTGAGGGGGCGCGCGGCTACACCTTC
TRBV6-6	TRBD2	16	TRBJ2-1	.	CASSGRREGQNNEQFF	TGTGCCAGCAGTGGCAGACGGGAGGGCCAGAACAATGAGCAGTTCTTC
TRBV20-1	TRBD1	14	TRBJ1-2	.	CSASRRQGLDGYTF	TGCAGTGCTAGCAGACGACAGGGTTTAGATGGCTACACCTTC
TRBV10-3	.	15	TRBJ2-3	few	CAISEMGGGTDTQYF	TGTGCCATCAGTGAGATGGGCGGGGGCACAGATACGCAGTATTTT
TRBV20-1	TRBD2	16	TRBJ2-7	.	CSARRRGGTVNYEQYF	TGCAGTGCTAGACGGCGGGGAGGGACGGTCAACTACGAGCAGTACTTC
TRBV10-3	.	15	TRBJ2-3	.	CAISEMRGSTDTQYF	TGTGCCATCAGTGAAATGCGGGGATCCACAGATACGCAGTATTTT
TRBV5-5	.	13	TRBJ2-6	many	CASSSRGANVLTF	TGTGCCAGCAGCTCCCGAGGGGCCAACGTCCTGACTTTC
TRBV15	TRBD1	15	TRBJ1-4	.	CATSGDRAYNEKLFF	TGTGCCACCAGCGGGGACAGGGCCTATAATGAAAAACTGTTTTTT
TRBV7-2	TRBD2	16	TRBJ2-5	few	CASSLSLAGGQETQYF	TGTGCCAGCAGCTTATCTCTAGCGGGGGGGCAAGAGACCCAGTACTTC
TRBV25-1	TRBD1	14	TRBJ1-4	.	CASRVTGVREKLFF	TGTGCCAGCAGGGTCACAGGGGTTCGGGAAAAACTGTTTTTT
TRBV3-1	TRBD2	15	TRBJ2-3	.	CASSQGSGGAYTQYF	TGTGCCAGCAGCCAAGGAAGCGGGGGCGCGTATACGCAGTATTTT
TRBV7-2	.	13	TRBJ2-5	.	CASSPIRQETQYF	TGTGCCAGCAGCCCAATCCGTCAAGAGACCCAGTACTTC
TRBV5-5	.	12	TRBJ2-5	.	CASSQNQGTQYF	TGTGCCAGCAGCCAAAACCAAGGGACCCAGTACTTC
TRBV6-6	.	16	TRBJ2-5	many	CASSYPKLGGEETQYF	TGTGCCAGCAGTTACCCTAAGTTGGGGGGCGAAGAGACCCAGTACTTC
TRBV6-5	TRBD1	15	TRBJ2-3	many	CASSYGTGDPDTQYF	TGTGCCAGCAGTTACGGGACAGGGGATCCAGATACGCAGTATTTT
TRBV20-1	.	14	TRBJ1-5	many	CSAGRGWRNQPQHF	TGCAGTGCTGGCAGGGGATGGCGCAATCAGCCCCAGCATTTT
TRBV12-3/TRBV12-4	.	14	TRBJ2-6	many	CASSRSSGANVLTF	TGTGCCAGCAGCCGAAGCTCTGGGGCCAACGTCCTGACTTTC
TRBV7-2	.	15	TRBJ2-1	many	CASSLAGIHYNEQFF	TGTGCCAGCAGCTTAGCGGGAATACACTACAATGAGCAGTTCTTC
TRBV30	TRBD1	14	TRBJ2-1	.	CAWDRGLNYNEQFF	TGTGCCTGGGATAGGGGGCTAAACTACAATGAGCAGTTCTTC
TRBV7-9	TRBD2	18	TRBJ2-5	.	CASSLGFGLAGSQETQYF	TGTGCCAGCAGCTTAGGATTCGGCCTAGCGGGGTCCCAAGAGACCCAGTACTTC
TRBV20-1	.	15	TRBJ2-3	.	CSARDLVSGTDTQYF	TGCAGTGCTAGAGACCTCGTGTCTGGCACAGATACGCAGTATTTT
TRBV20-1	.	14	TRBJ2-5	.	CSARDAGGQETQYF	TGCAGTGCTCGGGACGCCGGGGGACAAGAGACCCAGTACTTC
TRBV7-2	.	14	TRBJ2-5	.	CASSLELSSNEQYF	TGTGCCAGCAGCTTAGAACTCAGTAGCAATGAGCAGTACTTC
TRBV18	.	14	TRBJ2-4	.	CASSPAQAKNIQYF	TGTGCCAGCTCCCCCGCGCAAGCCAAAAACATTCAGTACTTC
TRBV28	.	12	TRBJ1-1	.	CASSAGNTEAFF	TGTGCCAGCAGCGCGGGGAACACTGAAGCTTTCTTT
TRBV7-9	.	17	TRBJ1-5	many	CASSLVGAPYRDQPQHF	TGTGCCAGCAGCTTAGTGGGGGCTCCTTATAGGGATCAGCCCCAGCATTTT
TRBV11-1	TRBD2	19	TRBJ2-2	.	CASSLALGLAGAGTGELFF	TGTGCCAGCAGCTTAGCCCTTGGACTAGCGGGAGCTGGGACCGGGGAGCTGTTTTTT
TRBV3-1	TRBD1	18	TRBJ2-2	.	CASSQVSRQGVNTGELFF	TGTGCCAGCAGCCAAGTATCGAGACAGGGCGTGAACACCGGGGAGCTGTTTTTT
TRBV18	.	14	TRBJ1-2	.	CASSLESRGYGYTF	TGTGCCAGCTCACTCGAGTCGAGGGGCTATGGCTACACCTTC
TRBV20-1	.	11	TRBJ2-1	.	CSAPQLNEQFF	TGCAGTGCGCCACAGTTAAATGAGCAGTTCTTC
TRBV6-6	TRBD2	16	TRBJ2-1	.	CASTKGPSGSDNEQFF	TGTGCCAGCACGAAAGGACCTAGCGGGAGCGACAATGAGCAGTTCTTC
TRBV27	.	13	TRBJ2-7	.	CASSLGQTGEQYF	TGTGCCAGCAGTTTAGGGCAGACTGGCGAGCAGTACTTC